The 20 T cell receptor beta chains listed next were all sequenced from one sample in a study of T cell clonotyping in hematopoietic cell transplantation. Profiled with immunoSEQ multiplex PCR; TCRdb holds only in-frame clones, not every one. Of about 70,000 clones listed, roughly 94% are singletons. Input material: peripheral blood mononuclear cells. The receptors derive from a man aged 50 or older in good health. Some clones in this sample may be carry-over from other donors' samples.

The chain couples TRBV2 to TRBJ1-5; no clear D. The CDR3 is made up of 12 amino acids. Germline CDR1 and CDR2: SNHLY and FYNNEI. Trimming shortened V by 4 bases and J by 8 bases, and 9 bases separated the two germline ends. The CDR3 nucleotides are TGTGCCAGCAGTGTTCTGGGGAAGCCCCAGCATTTT. It translates to CASSVLGKPQHF. The entire variable domain, with the rest obtained from reference TRBV2 and TRBJ1-5, is as follows: EPEVTQTPSHQVTQMGQEVILRCVPISNHLYFYWYRQILGQKVEFLVSFYNNEISEKSEIFDDQFSVERPDGSNFTLKIRSTKLEDSAMYFCASSVLGKPQHFGDGTRLSIL.

The chain carries TRBV19 and TRBJ2-2; tentatively, D is TRBD2 (6 bases). The CDR3 spans 13 residues. Germline lookup yields CDR1 LNHDA and CDR2 SQIVND (reference sequence). Trimming took off 6 bases at V and 3 bases at J, with 8 bases between the two ends. This chain's CDR3 is CASSGTYTGELFF. The CDR3 bases are TGTGCCAGTAGCGGGACTTACACCGGGGAGCTGTTTTTT.

The genes are TRBV2 and TRBJ1-5; TRBD1 is a possible D gene (6 bases). CDR3 length: 16 residues. CDR1 is SNHLY, CDR2 FYNNEI, per germline. V was clipped by 2 bases and J by 4 bases, with 15 bases between them. The CDR3 spells CASSERKGGRNQPQHF. The CDR3 nucleotides read TGTGCCAGCAGTGAAAGGAAGGGGGGCCGGAATCAGCCCCAGCATTTT.

V gene TRBV19 combines with J gene TRBJ1-4; possibly TRBD1 for D (5 bases). V was cut by 10 bases and J by 8 bases, with 17 bases left in between. CDR1 is LNHDA, CDR2 SQIVND, per germline (reference sequence). The CDR3 runs to 13 residues. The CDR3 DNA follows: TGTGCCATAGGAGCGGGAGGGGAGGAAAAACTGTTTTTT. Its translation is CAIGAGGEEKLFF. Based on the CDR3 plus reference TRBV19 and TRBJ1-4, the full variable domain is DGGITQSPKYLFRKEGQNVTLSCEQNLNHDAMYWYRQDPGQGLRLIYYSQIVNDFQKGDIAEGYSVSREKKESFPLTVTSAQKNPTAFYLCAIGAGGEEKLFFGSGTQLSVL.

The gene calls are TRBV5-1 and TRBJ1-1; D might be TRBD1 (6 bases). The V gene's germline CDR1 is SGHRS and CDR2 YFSETQ. The CDR3 spans 14 residues. Trimming stripped 6 bases from V and 5 bases from J, with 17 bases between. The CDR3 region is CASTPGGAGTEAFF. The CDR3 coding sequence is TGCGCCAGCACCCCTGGGGGGGCGGGGACTGAAGCTTTCTTT.

This chain connects TRBV30 to TRBJ1-5; 7 bases match TRBD1. Germline CDR1 GTSNPN, CDR2 SVGIG (reference sequence). The CDR3 extends over 14 amino acids. V lost 5 bases and J lost 6; bases outside the gene matches: 10. CDR3 nucleotide sequence: TGTGCCTGGGCCGAGGGAGGGGGCTTTCAGCCCCAGCATTTT. Translation gives CAWAEGGGFQPQHF. Full variable domain (missing parts from reference TRBV30 and TRBJ1-5): SQTIHQWPATLVQPVGSPLSLECTVEGTSNPNLYWYRQAAGRGLQLLFYSVGIGQISSEVPQNLSASRPQDRQFILSSKKLLLSDSGFYLCAWAEGGGFQPQHFGDGTRLSIL.

The V call is TRBV4-1, the J call TRBJ2-7, with 8 nucleotides matching TRBD2. The CDR3 spans 16 residues. CDR1 and CDR2 from the germline V gene are MGHRA and YSYEKL. Trimming at V came to 0 bases and at J to 3 bases, leaving 7 bases not matched to a gene. In DNA form, the CDR3 reads TGCGCCAGCAGCCAAGATCGTGCGGGAGGAGTCTACGAGCAGTACTTC. It is translated as CASSQDRAGGVYEQYF.

The gene calls are TRBV7-2 and TRBJ2-7; 7 nucleotides line up with TRBD1. The CDR3 extends over 15 amino acids. V was clipped by 5 bases and J by 0 bases; unmatched bases: 7. Germline V lookup: CDR1 SGHTA, CDR2 FQGNSA. The CDR3 DNA sequence: TGTGCCAGCAGCATCTCCGGGACAGTCTCCTACGAGCAGTACTTC. The encoded protein is CASSISGTVSYEQYF.

The CDR3 DNA reads TGTGCCAGCAGTTACCGCCAGGGCTACAATGAGCAGTTCTTC. It yields the protein CASSYRQGYNEQFF. The chain couples TRBV6-5 to TRBJ2-1; possibly TRBD1 for D (5 bases). Germline lookup yields CDR1 MNHEY and CDR2 SVGAGI. Trimming took off 2 bases at V and 3 bases at J, with 8 bases between the two ends. There are 14 residues in the CDR3.

Here the CDR3 DNA reads TGTGCCAGTATTGGGACAGGGGTAGGCAATGAGCAGTTCTTC. Translation: CASIGTGVGNEQFF. The rearrangement joins TRBV19 to TRBJ2-1; 10 bases fit TRBD1. The germline V gene encodes CDR1 LNHDA and CDR2 SQIVND (reference sequence). This CDR3 spans 14 amino acids. Trimming at V came to 7 bases and at J to 6 bases, leaving 6 bases not matched to a gene.

The CDR3 nucleotides are TGTGCCAGCAGTTACGACGGTAATTCACCCCTCCACTTT. Encoded protein: CASSYDGNSPLHF. The rearrangement uses TRBV6-6 and TRBJ1-6; D gene ambiguous. Germline CDR1 is MNHNY and CDR2 is SVGAGI (reference sequence). The CDR3 is 13 residues long. The V end was cut by 2 bases, the J end by 6 bases, with 5 bases between.

This rearrangement joins TRBV14 to TRBJ2-1, with D perhaps TRBD1 (8 bases). Germline V gives CDR1 SGHDN, CDR2 FVKESK. The CDR3 covers 15 residues. V shed 3 bases and J shed 8 bases, with 17 bases lying between them. The CDR3 sequence is CASSQGSTGGDEQFF. The CDR3 DNA is TGTGCCAGCAGCCAGGGGTCTACAGGGGGGGATGAGCAGTTCTTC.

The chain recombines TRBV7-6 with TRBJ2-7, with 9 bases matching TRBD2. Germline trimming cut 2 bases from V and 7 bases from J; bases unmatched to any gene: 12. Germline lookup yields CDR1 SGHVS and CDR2 FNYEAQ. The CDR3 is 16 amino acids. CDR3 DNA: TGTGCCAGCAGCTTACCTGCCGGGACTAGCAAAGATGAGCAGTACTTC. This encodes CASSLPAGTSKDEQYF.

This chain uses TRBV5-4 with TRBJ1-1; 11 positions agree with TRBD1. V was clipped by 3 bases and J by 2 bases; unmatched bases: 6. The CDR3 length is 16 residues. The germline V gene encodes CDR1 SGHNT and CDR2 YYREEE (reference sequence). CDR3 nucleotides: TGTGCCAGCAGCTCCGGACAGGGGGCAACTAACACTGAAGCTTTCTTT. Its translation: CASSSGQGATNTEAFF.

This rearrangement joins TRBV27 to TRBJ2-2, with 7 bases that match TRBD1. Trimming took 5 bases from V and 4 from J; bases not matched to a gene: 13. Germline CDR1 and CDR2: MNHEY and SMNVEV (reference sequence). The CDR3 is made up of 17 amino acids. CDR3: CASSPTPDREITGELFF. In DNA, the CDR3 is TGTGCCAGCAGTCCCACCCCCGACAGGGAGATCACCGGGGAGCTGTTTTTT.

The chain is built from TRBV28 and TRBJ1-5, with D tentatively TRBD1 (5 bases). V dropped 2 bases and J dropped 7 bases, with 9 bases sitting between them. The germline CDR1 and CDR2 sequences are MDHEN and SYDVKM. This CDR3 is 13 amino acids long. CDR3 sequence (DNA): TGTGCCAGCAGTTTAGGGGGGGTCCAGCCCCAGCATTTT. Translation gives CASSLGGVQPQHF. Full variable domain (missing parts from reference TRBV28 and TRBJ1-5): DVKVTQSSRYLVKRTGEKVFLECVQDMDHENMFWYRQDPGLGLRLIYFSYDVKMKEKGDIPEGYSVSREKKERFSLILESASTNQTSMYLCASSLGGVQPQHFGDGTRLSIL.

CDR3 nucleotides: TGTGCCAGCAGCGTAGGAGGGGGGATCGGAGAAAAACTGTTTTTT. Its protein product is CASSVGGGIGEKLFF. The chain links TRBV9 to TRBJ1-4, with D possibly matching TRBD1 (6 bases). Trimming took 0 bases from V and 8 from J, leaving 14 bases between them. CDR3 length equals 15 residues. Germline V gene data show CDR1 as SGDLS and CDR2 as YYNGEE.

The V call is TRBV11-2, the J call TRBJ2-3; 9 nucleotides line up with TRBD1. CDR1 and CDR2 (germline): SGHAT, FQNNGV. This CDR3 is 14 amino acids long. Trimming took 3 bases from V and 6 from J; bases not matched to a gene: 4. The CDR3 here is CASSLGTGWDTQYF. The CDR3 coding sequence is TGTGCCAGCAGCTTGGGGACAGGGTGGGATACGCAGTATTTT.

This chain uses TRBV7-2 with TRBJ2-7; 10 bases fit TRBD2. Trimming took 0 bases from V and 5 from J; bases not matched to a gene: 7. This CDR3 has 16 amino acids. The V gene's germline CDR1 is SGHTA and CDR2 FQGNSA. The CDR3 sequence is CASSLALSGRGNEQYF. CDR3 coding DNA: TGTGCCAGCAGCTTAGCGTTGAGCGGGAGGGGTAACGAGCAGTACTTC.

V is TRBV19 and J is TRBJ1-1; D gene unclear. The CDR3 spans 12 residues. Germline lookup yields CDR1 LNHDA and CDR2 SQIVND (reference sequence). The ends were cut back, 3 bases at V and 7 bases at J, with 9 bases in the middle. The CDR3 DNA follows: TGTGCCAGTAGTATTGGAGGGTATGAAGCTTTCTTT. The encoded protein is CASSIGGYEAFF.